This TCR beta chain was sequenced for a study of post-analysis software for immune sequencing data. About the research overall: As for disease course, relapsing-remitting, secondary progressive and progressive-relapsing multiple sclerosis were all included.

Overall study results and limits: Patients with multiple sclerosis recorded significantly lower normalized Chao1 diversity than controls, the study found. F-measure co-clustering was strong for batch-matched samples.

TCR beta cDNA libraries included unique molecular identifiers. It was from roughly 0.93 to 9.6 million T cells that approximately 500,000 cDNA molecules came. TCRdb re-derived calls from the PCR reads in MiXCR, one entry per CDR3 protein. The sample holds about 430,000 distinct CDR3 sequences, approximately 38% seen once. As to this clonotype: The antigen remains undetermined. Compared with germline, one end of the junction differs, possibly owing to a read error.

Sequenced sample: blood. The TCR comes from a girl aged 2 to 9 with multiple sclerosis.

CDR3 nucleotide sequence: TGTGCCAGCAGCCTGCCGGACAGGGGAAGTGAAAAACCGTTTTTT. It codes for CASSLPDRGSEKPFF. This chain connects TRBV5-4 to TRBJ1-4; the match to TRBD1 covers 9 bases. There are 15 residues in the CDR3. Per the germline V gene, CDR1 is SGHNT and CDR2 is YYREEE (reference sequence).